This entry lists 21 T cell receptor beta chains sequenced from one sample in a study of cytomegalovirus exposure and HLA in healthy donors. The PCR used 60 Vbeta and 13 Jbeta primers. Profiled with immunoSEQ multiplex PCR; TCRdb holds only in-frame clones, not every one. Here the sample spans 84,000 or so clones, approximately 79% being singletons. Material: PBMCs. The receptor source for this set is a human donor in good health.

In the case of this clone: Relative to the germline gene, one junction end is altered; a read error may explain this. The V call is TRBV10-1, the J call TRBJ2-1; 8 bases agree with TRBD1. The CDR3 spans 13 residues. The germline V gene encodes CDR1 WNHNN and CDR2 SYGVQD (reference sequence). CDR3 region: CASRDRDYSEQFF. The CDR3 nucleotides are TGCGCCAGCAGGGACAGGGATTACAGTGAGCAGTTCTTC.

This clone was counted once. The rearrangement joins TRBV4-1 to TRBJ2-3; 7 bases agree with TRBD2. CDR1 is MGHRA and CDR2 is YSYEKL in the germline V gene. There are 16 residues in the CDR3. Trimming removed 1 base from V and 1 base from J; junction bases left unmatched: 5. The CDR3 DNA reads TGCGCCAGCAGCCAAGTGGGGGGGAGTGGCACAGATACGCAGTATTTT. It encodes CASSQVGGSGTDTQYF.

The rearrangement links TRBV27 to TRBJ2-3; 9 nucleotides agree with TRBD1. In germline, CDR1 is MNHEY, CDR2 SMNVEV (reference sequence). The CDR3 is 14 residues long. Losses at the gene ends were 9 bases for V and 1 base for J; bases not matched to a gene: 5. CDR3 nucleotides: TGTGCCAGAAACCGGGACAGGGGCACAGATACGCAGTATTTT. It encodes CARNRDRGTDTQYF.

The V and J genes are TRBV7-2 and TRBJ2-1; maybe TRBD2 (5 bases). This CDR3 region has 14 residues. With 5 bases removed from V and 4 bases from J, the gap between germline ends came to 12 bases. Germline values: CDR1 SGHTA, CDR2 FQGNSA. CDR3 sequence: CASSPHLAYNEQFF. The CDR3 nucleotides are TGTGCCAGCAGCCCCCACCTAGCATACAATGAGCAGTTCTTC.

V gene TRBV7-2 combines with J gene TRBJ2-7, with 14 nucleotides matching TRBD2. The V gene end was trimmed by 5 bases and the J gene end by 3 bases; junction bases not matched to a gene: 6. The CDR3 consists of 16 residues. CDR1 and CDR2 (germline): SGHTA, FQGNSA. The CDR3 protein is CASSRTSGGTNYEQYF. Here the CDR3 DNA reads TGTGCCAGCAGCCGGACTAGCGGGGGGACTAACTACGAGCAGTACTTC.

This clone was detected once. A read error likely explains this, since a far larger clone differs by one base. The chain is built from TRBV5-4 and TRBJ1-2, with 8 nucleotides matching TRBD1. The germline V gene has CDR1 SGHNT and CDR2 YYREEE (reference sequence). The CDR3 is 13 residues long. Unmatched junction bases numbered 6, after V lost 7 bases and J lost 4 bases. The CDR3 region is CASGPGTGYGYTF. CDR3 in DNA: TGTGCCAGCGGCCCTGGGACAGGCTATGGCTACACCTTC.

V is TRBV2 and J is TRBJ1-4; the match to TRBD1 covers 12 bases. The CDR3 length is 18 residues. CDR1 and CDR2 (germline): SNHLY, FYNNEI. Unmatched junction bases numbered 9, after V lost 7 bases and J lost 0 bases. The chain's CDR3 is CASTGTGGAWTTNEKLFF. The CDR3 nucleotides are TGTGCCAGCACCGGGACAGGGGGCGCTTGGACAACTAATGAAAAACTGTTTTTT. Drawing the rest from reference TRBV2 and TRBJ1-4, the complete variable domain is EPEVTQTPSHQVTQMGQEVILRCVPISNHLYFYWYRQILGQKVEFLVSFYNNEISEKSEIFDDQFSVERPDGSNFTLKIRSTKLEDSAMYFCASTGTGGAWTTNEKLFFGSGTQLSVL.

The chain uses TRBV27 and TRBJ1-5, with TRBD1 matching 8 bases. The CDR3 contains 15 residues. After removal of 6 bases from V and 4 bases from J, the junction contained 8 bases not matched to a gene. Germline V lookup: CDR1 MNHEY, CDR2 SMNVEV (reference sequence). The CDR3 region has the DNA TGTGCCAGCAGGGTAGGGACAGGTCGGAATCAGCCCCAGCATTTT. It specifies CASRVGTGRNQPQHF.

There are a few counts of this clone. The chain is built from TRBV6-1 and TRBJ1-1; D not certain. This CDR3 is 14 amino acids long. Looked up from germline, CDR1 is MNHNS and CDR2 is SASEGT. This CDR3 reads CGAQREVLNTEAFF. CDR3 sequence (DNA): TGTGGGGCACAGAGGGAAGTTTTGAACACTGAAGCTTTCTTT.

The chain uses TRBV19 and TRBJ2-1; D is unclear. V shed 8 bases and J shed 1 base, with 3 bases lying between them. There are 11 residues in the CDR3. CDR1 LNHDA and CDR2 SQIVND come from the germline V gene (reference sequence). In DNA, the CDR3 is TGTGCCAGTGTATCCTACAATGAGCAGTTCTTC. Translation gives CASVSYNEQFF.

The V gene is TRBV13, the J gene TRBJ1-1, with 8 bases identical to TRBD1. V lost 5 bases and J lost 3; bases outside the gene matches: 8. The CDR3 runs to 15 residues. Germline CDR1 PRHDT, CDR2 FYEKMQ (reference sequence). This chain's CDR3 is CASSQLGQGYTEAFF. Here the CDR3 DNA reads TGTGCCAGCAGCCAACTCGGACAGGGCTACACTGAAGCTTTCTTT.

Only a few counts were recorded for this clone. The chain links TRBV13 to TRBJ2-1, with D possibly TRBD1 on 6 matching bases. The CDR3 length is 16 residues. CDR1 and CDR2 (germline): PRHDT, FYEKMQ (reference sequence). Trimming removed 0 bases from V and 4 bases from J, with 13 bases in between. The CDR3 region is CASSLGAPGQYNEQFF. DNA for the CDR3: TGTGCCAGCAGCTTAGGGGCTCCGGGACAATACAATGAGCAGTTCTTC.

In its sample, this clone was seen once. This chain links TRBV7-9 with TRBJ1-1, with D uncertain. Germline-derived CDR1 and CDR2 are SEHNR and FQNEAQ (reference sequence). V was trimmed by 1 base and J by 5 bases, leaving 11 bases between them. The CDR3 extends over 14 amino acids. CDR3 bases: TGTGCCAGCAGCTTAGATGAAAGGAGAACTGAAGCTTTCTTT. Encoded protein: CASSLDERRTEAFF.

The chain uses TRBV27 and TRBJ1-1; perhaps TRBD1 as D (5 bases). CDR1 MNHEY and CDR2 SMNVEV come from the germline V gene (reference sequence). There are 15 residues in the CDR3. V lost 5 bases to trimming and J lost 4 bases, with 17 bases between them. CDR3 bases: TGTGCCAGCAGTCTTAATCGCCTCGGGGGCACTGAAGCTTTCTTT. It translates to CASSLNRLGGTEAFF.

The chain uses TRBV11-2 and TRBJ2-7, with D possibly matching TRBD2 (5 bases). Trimming stripped 3 bases from V and 11 bases from J, with 17 bases between. Germline V CDR1 and CDR2: SGHAT, FQNNGV. This CDR3 has 13 amino acids. The CDR3 loop is CASSFTKGHGKYF. CDR3 coding DNA: TGTGCCAGCAGCTTTACAAAGGGCCACGGGAAGTACTTC.

This rearrangement joins TRBV14 to TRBJ1-4; weak D call: TRBD1 (6 bases). Germline assignment: CDR1 SGHDN and CDR2 FVKESK. The CDR3 contains 14 residues. Trimming stripped 4 bases from V and 5 bases from J, with 11 bases between. CDR3 sequence: CASSRRQVNEKLFF. The DNA of the CDR3 is TGTGCCAGCAGCCGCCGACAGGTAAATGAAAAACTGTTTTTT.

This CDR3 reads CASSQEGTYPNYNEQFF. In nucleotides, the CDR3 is TGTGCCAGCAGCCAAGAGGGGACTTACCCCAATTACAATGAGCAGTTCTTC. The chain employs TRBV4-2 and TRBJ2-1, with a tentative D call TRBD2 (6 bases). The CDR3 length is 17 residues. Germline CDR1 and CDR2: LGHNA and YNFKEQ. Trimming pared 0 bases from V and 4 bases from J, leaving 16 bases between.

The gene calls are TRBV4-2 and TRBJ1-2; D uncertain. Germline V CDR1 and CDR2: LGHNA, YNFKEQ. Trimming removed 0 bases at V and 0 bases at J, with 14 bases between. The CDR3 is made up of 17 amino acids. CDR3 loop: CASSQDVAGLANYGYTF. The CDR3 nucleotides are TGTGCCAGCAGCCAAGATGTCGCGGGCCTTGCTAACTATGGCTACACCTTC.

To note about this clone: Relative to the germline gene, one junction end is altered; a read error may explain this. The J gene is TRBJ1-2, the V gene TRBV5-6; 7 positions match TRBD1. The CDR3 consists of 13 residues. The germline V gene has CDR1 SGHDT and CDR2 YYEEEE. CDR3 nucleotide sequence: TGTGCCAGCAGTCTAGGGGGCAGGGATGGCTACCCCTTC. It encodes CASSLGGRDGYPF.

The V and J genes are TRBV27 and TRBJ2-2; TRBD2 agrees at 7 bases. The ends lost 4 bases at V and 1 base at J; junction bases unmatched: 3. CDR1 and CDR2 (germline): MNHEY, SMNVEV (reference sequence). The length of the CDR3 is 15 residues. Written as DNA, the CDR3 is TGTGCCAGCAGTTCGGTAGCGGGGAACACCGGGGAGCTGTTTTTT. Residues: CASSSVAGNTGELFF.

V usage is TRBV10-1 and J usage is TRBJ2-2, with D maybe TRBD1 (6 bases). V was shortened by 2 bases and J by 1 base, with 11 bases between the two germline ends. CDR1 is WNHNN, CDR2 SYGVQD, per germline (reference sequence). The CDR3 length is 16 residues. The CDR3: CASSETGLVNTGELFF. The CDR3 DNA reads TGCGCCAGCAGTGAGACAGGGCTAGTGAACACCGGGGAGCTGTTTTTT.